This entry features one TCR beta chain sequence. Its antigen target is currently unknown. No base quality information exists; no much larger clone differs at one position. Participants were included only if at least one PBMC sample before ART initiation and at least two post-ART samples were available. Treatment was received in the United States of America by all participants with HIV. Cryopreserved samples of about 0.95-11 million PBMC were thawed and washed before DNA extraction. At the time of the earliest PBMC sample for each participant with HIV, ages ranged from roughly 23 to 60 years. Each participant contributed PBMC samples from 1-4 timepoints before ART initiation and 2-8 timepoints after ART initiation, with a median of 7 samples. Serial HIV viral load, CD4+ T-cell count, ART history and demographic data were obtained for every participant. Genomic DNA was extracted from unsorted PBMC with a Qiagen kit on a QIAcube, with processing performed in batches of 12 samples.

Unmatched junction bases come to 5, with V trimmed by 0 bases and J by 10 bases. CDR1 MGHRA and CDR2 YSYEKL were looked up in the germline V gene. The cysteine opens and the phenylalanine closes a CDR3 of 15 amino acids. Just the 45-base CDR3 DNA is kept, in frame starting at base 1. The data were taken from a study of long-term antiretroviral therapy in people with HIV (dated 2022 in TCRdb). Study-wide context: The earliest samples were collected about a decade before the 2015 WHO recommendation for immediate ART, when ART was typically delayed until CD4 counts fell. Whether ART initiation and durable HIV suppression were associated with changes in peripheral blood TRB repertoire composition and diversity was tested in a retrospective serial study. Among the 25 to 30 participants with HIV, eleven were female. The cohort contributed fewer than 200 cryopreserved PBMC samples from 25 to 35 adults with confirmed HIV infection, collected serially over a mean of approximately 6 years (range 1-12). No cross-contamination during QIAcube processing was shown when test extractions of a monoclonal T-cell line were performed alongside a few dozen polyclonal samples.

Study-level results and caveats: Inferences about post-ART repertoire changes were limited because no data were available on ART adherence, viral resistance or therapy changes. Because pre-ART samples had limited cell numbers, profiling was done on unsorted PBMC rather than on sorted CD4+ and CD8+ T cells. A significant increase in TRB diversity was found to be associated with ART initiation, although TRB diversity was observed to remain significantly below that of transplant donor controls even after long-term ART. Samples dated from the mid-2000s to the late 2010s, and the ART regimens used may be less effective than current ones. At every time point, the repertoire was dominated by expanded TRB clones first identified before ART initiation, although this dominance fluctuated and, in many PLHIV, declined after ART. CDR3 length ranges in HIV repertoires were narrower than in controls, and network structure suggested an antigen-experienced repertoire with only a slight naive shift after ART. Because PBMC availability was limited, only the TCR beta chain was sequenced, with no alpha chain pairing.

The immunoSEQ hsTCRB v3.0 assay was used at survey level resolution for TRB variable region sequencing. TRB sequencing targeted a depth of roughly 35,000-55,000 T-cell genomes per sample. Pooled TRB libraries were sequenced on an Illumina MiSeq with a v3 150-cycle kit. Under the source paper's analysis protocol: Repertoire analysis ran in R within a reproducible Nextflow workflow covering QC, data transformation and analysis. LymphoSeq2, an R package for exploring AIRR-Seq data, was used to implement the custom analyses. Several samples that yielded fewer than 5000 total TRB sequences were excluded, so that 150 to 200 HIV repertoires were analyzed. Among the approximately 180 retained HIV repertoires, about 59 were collected before ART initiation and approximately 130 were collected after ART initiation. Repertoires were downsampled to 5000 TRB nucleotide sequences, with summary statistics averaged over 100 downsampling iterations. TRB sequences were retained for analysis only if CDR3 regions of at least seven amino acids were present. Diversity was assessed using a clonality score derived from Shannon entropy and using the Gini coefficient. Repertoire networks linked the top 5000 CDR3 amino acid sequences whenever two sequences differed by an edit distance of one. GLIPH2 predicted antigen specificity groups and MHC restriction for TRB CDR3 amino acid sequences. To flag known associations with CMV, EBV, HIV or tissue antigens, CDR3 amino acid sequences were compared against VDJdb and McPAS-TCR. Pre-ART, post-ART and control groups were compared with Wilcoxon signed-rank tests and Holm-Bonferroni correction. The clones in this table, taken by TCRdb from immuneACCESS, are in-frame only. Not every clone is retained; where verified, under half of the shortfall comes from an unresolved V gene, and the cause of the rest is unknown. That table supplies the V and J calls and clone size; D and trimming were determined from the DNA. In this sample the table shows approximately 11,000 clones, about 88% of which occur a single time. The ten top clones hold roughly 21% of the sample.

The sequences come from unsorted PBMCs, collected roughly 7.3 years after starting antiretroviral therapy. The chain couples TRBV4-1 to TRBJ1-6; the junction holds 8 bases that match TRBD1. The clonotype was recovered from a middle-aged man with HIV. The bases are TGCGCCAGCAGCCAAGAAGGCAGGGGGCAGTCACCCCTCCACTTT. Its protein product is CASSQEGRGQSPLHF.